This T cell receptor beta chain was obtained from a study of early T cells in non-severe SARS-CoV-2 infection. This clonotype was picked up many times. Germline V gene data show CDR1 as SGHVS and CDR2 as FNYEAQ. The CDR3 sequence is 14 residues long. V lost 1 base and J lost 2, with 6 bases in between. Each cDNA molecule carried a unique molecular identifier. TCRdb recomputed calls from the 5' RACE reads with MiXCR, one row per CDR3 protein. The sample contains some 56,000 distinct CDR3 sequences, more than 12% of which appear only once. The receptor was derived from an adult who was a healthcare worker with PCR-confirmed SARS-CoV-2 infection or an uninfected control (not recorded which). Material: whole blood, obtained at baseline. The rearrangement joins TRBV7-6 to TRBJ1-5; D not resolved. DNA for the CDR3: TGTGCCAGCAGCTTAGGGGCGGGCAATCAGCCCCAGCATTTT. Residues: CASSLGAGNQPQHF.